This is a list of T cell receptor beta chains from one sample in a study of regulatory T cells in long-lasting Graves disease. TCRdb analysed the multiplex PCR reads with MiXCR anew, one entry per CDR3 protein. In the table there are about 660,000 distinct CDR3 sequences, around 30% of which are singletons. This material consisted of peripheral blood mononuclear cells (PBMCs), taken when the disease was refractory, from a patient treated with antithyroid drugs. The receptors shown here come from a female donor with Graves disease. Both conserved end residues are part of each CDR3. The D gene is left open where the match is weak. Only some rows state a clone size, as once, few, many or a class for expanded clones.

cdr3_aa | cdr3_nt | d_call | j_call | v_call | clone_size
CSAGEQDLRAFF | TGCAGTGCTGGGGAACAGGATCTCAGAGCTTTCTTT | - | TRBJ1-1 | TRBV20-1 | -
CSASGTAKTQYF | TGCAGTGCTTCCGGGACCGCCAAAACCCAGTACTTC | - | TRBJ2-5 | TRBV20-1 | -
CASSPRKGAGETQYF | TGTGCCAGCAGCCCGAGGAAGGGGGCCGGGGAGACCCAGTACTTC | TRBD1 | TRBJ2-5 | TRBV5-4 | once
CASRDGGTEAFF | TGCGCCAGCAGGGACGGAGGAACTGAAGCTTTCTTT | - | TRBJ1-1 | TRBV10-2 | few
CATSRLSGTGTTEAFF | TGTGCCACCAGCAGACTATCCGGGACAGGGACCACTGAAGCTTTCTTT | TRBD1 | TRBJ1-1 | TRBV15 | few
CASSYSGRGLNTEAFF | TGTGCCAGCAGTTACAGCGGCAGGGGGCTGAACACTGAAGCTTTCTTT | TRBD1 | TRBJ1-1 | TRBV6-2/TRBV6-3 | -
CASSPEGGQNYGYTF | TGTGCCAGCAGCCCAGAGGGCGGACAGAACTATGGCTACACCTTC | - | TRBJ1-2 | TRBV7-3 | -
CASSRGRGNDEQYF | TGTGCCAGCAGCCGGGGCAGGGGAAACGACGAGCAGTACTTC | - | TRBJ2-7 | TRBV6-4 | -
CASSNIGTSYTETQYF | TGTGCCAGCAGTAACATCGGGACTAGCTATACCGAGACCCAGTACTTC | TRBD2 | TRBJ2-5 | TRBV5-6 | -
CSARSETSYEQYF | TGCAGTGCTAGGTCGGAAACCTCCTACGAGCAGTACTTC | - | TRBJ2-7 | TRBV20-1 | -
CASIRTEDTTEAFF | TGTGCCAGCATCCGGACAGAGGATACGACTGAAGCTTTCTTT | - | TRBJ1-1 | TRBV7-8 | many
CASSHPRGEAFF | TGTGCCAGCAGCCACCCCAGGGGGGAGGCTTTCTTT | TRBD1 | TRBJ1-1 | TRBV3-1 | few
CASSFEREQETQYF | TGTGCCAGCAGTTTCGAGCGGGAGCAAGAGACCCAGTACTTC | TRBD2 | TRBJ2-5 | TRBV27 | few
CSGRGQRNQPQHF | TGCAGCGGGAGGGGACAGCGCAATCAGCCCCAGCATTTT | TRBD1 | TRBJ1-5 | TRBV29-1 | few
CASSGDRLNTEAFF | TGTGCCAGCAGCGGCGACAGGTTGAACACTGAAGCTTTCTTT | - | TRBJ1-1 | TRBV12-3/TRBV12-4 | few
CASTRSGLAGGFFGETVQYF | TGTGCCAGCACCAGATCCGGACTAGCGGGAGGATTTTTCGGCGAAACCGTGCAGTACTTC | TRBD2 | TRBJ2-7 | TRBV12-3/TRBV12-4 | -
CASSRGNQETQYF | TGTGCCAGCAGTCGTGGGAATCAAGAGACCCAGTACTTC | - | TRBJ2-5 | TRBV7-9 | -
CASSQRGASNQPQHF | TGTGCCAGCAGCCAGCGGGGGGCGAGCAATCAGCCCCAGCATTTT | - | TRBJ1-5 | TRBV3-1 | once
CASSQGPSGRGNQPQHF | TGTGCCAGCAGCCAAGGCCCCTCGGGCCGCGGCAATCAGCCCCAGCATTTT | - | TRBJ1-5 | TRBV3-1 | few
CASGLVSFEQYF | TGTGCTAGTGGTTTGGTAAGCTTCGAGCAGTACTTC | - | TRBJ2-7 | TRBV12-5 | few
CASSKKDNTDTQYF | TGCGCCAGCAGTAAGAAGGATAACACAGATACGCAGTATTTT | - | TRBJ2-3 | TRBV10-1 | -
CAWRGQANYGYTF | TGTGCCTGGAGGGGACAGGCCAACTATGGCTACACCTTC | TRBD1 | TRBJ1-2 | TRBV30 | -
CASSPWGTGAANTGELFF | TGCGCCAGCAGCCCTTGGGGGACAGGCGCCGCGAACACCGGGGAGCTGTTTTTT | TRBD1 | TRBJ2-2 | TRBV5-1 | -
CALQGPTTEAFF | TGTGCCCTACAGGGTCCGACCACTGAAGCTTTCTTT | - | TRBJ1-1 | TRBV30 | -
CASSQQGREQYF | TGTGCCAGCAGTCAACAGGGCCGCGAGCAGTACTTC | - | TRBJ2-7 | TRBV6-2/TRBV6-3 | -
CSSLAETGSYEQYF | TGCAGCTCACTTGCGGAGACAGGCTCCTACGAGCAGTACTTC | - | TRBJ2-7 | TRBV29-1 | -
CASSGGVMEWINNNSPLHF | TGTGCCAGCAGTGGTGGCGTTATGGAGTGGATCAACAATAATTCACCCCTCCACTTT | - | TRBJ1-6 | TRBV11-2 | many
CASGDWSSGNTIYF | TGTGCCAGCGGGGACTGGAGCTCTGGAAACACCATATATTTT | - | TRBJ1-3 | TRBV6-2/TRBV6-3 | -
CASSIGQAGRRNQPQHF | TGTGCCAGTAGTATAGGCCAGGCAGGGAGGCGGAATCAGCCCCAGCATTTT | - | TRBJ1-5 | TRBV19 | -
CASSLYLGQAQHGYTF | TGTGCCAGCAGTTTGTACCTCGGGCAGGCGCAACATGGCTACACCTTC | - | TRBJ1-2 | TRBV12-3/TRBV12-4 | many
CSVGEMGLEAFF | TGCAGCGTTGGGGAGATGGGGCTGGAAGCTTTCTTT | - | TRBJ1-1 | TRBV29-1 | few
CSVETWPRNEKLFF | TGCAGCGTTGAAACTTGGCCACGGAATGAAAAACTGTTTTTT | - | TRBJ1-4 | TRBV29-1 | few
CASSEGSNYGYTF | TGTGCCAGCAGTGAAGGCAGTAACTATGGCTACACCTTC | - | TRBJ1-2 | TRBV6-1 | many
CASSLDANQPQHF | TGTGCCAGCAGCTTGGACGCGAATCAGCCCCAGCATTTT | - | TRBJ1-5 | TRBV11-2 | few
CASRPEGNTIYF | TGTGCCAGCAGACCAGAAGGAAACACCATATATTTT | - | TRBJ1-3 | TRBV12-3/TRBV12-4 | few
CASSFGTRPNEQFF | TGTGCCAGCAGTTTTGGGACTAGGCCAAATGAGCAGTTCTTC | TRBD2 | TRBJ2-1 | TRBV12-3/TRBV12-4 | -
CASSLQQNYGYTF | TGTGCCAGCAGCTTACAGCAGAACTATGGCTACACCTTC | - | TRBJ1-2 | TRBV7-9 | few
CASSLGARDYFPLHF | TGTGCCAGCAGTTTGGGGGCCAGGGACTATTTTCCCCTCCACTTT | - | TRBJ1-6 | TRBV2 | few
CSVLTGGGSQETQYF | TGCAGTGTTTTGACAGGGGGTGGAAGCCAAGAGACCCAGTACTTC | TRBD1 | TRBJ2-5 | TRBV20-1 | many
CASSGGQGLYEQYF | TGTGCCAGCAGTGGAGGACAGGGTCTCTACGAGCAGTACTTC | TRBD1 | TRBJ2-7 | TRBV6-1 | -
CSVGDGSNYGYTF | TGCAGCGTCGGGGACGGTTCTAACTATGGCTACACCTTC | - | TRBJ1-2 | TRBV29-1 | few
CASSISGSAETQYF | TGTGCCAGCAGCATTAGCGGGAGTGCCGAGACCCAGTACTTC | TRBD2 | TRBJ2-5 | TRBV7-2 | many
CASSGSGTIRIEQYF | TGTGCCAGCAGCGGTAGTGGGACTATACGAATCGAGCAGTACTTC | TRBD2 | TRBJ2-7 | TRBV7-9 | -
CASSGDNNYGYTF | TGCGCCAGCAGCGGCGACAACAACTATGGCTACACCTTC | - | TRBJ1-2 | TRBV5-1 | -
CASRPRWGYDTEAFF | TGTGCCAGCAGACCCCGTTGGGGGTACGACACTGAAGCTTTCTTT | - | TRBJ1-1 | TRBV6-1 | -
CASSLAAGAGELFF | TGCGCCAGCAGCTTGGCAGCGGGGGCCGGGGAGCTGTTTTTT | TRBD2 | TRBJ2-2 | TRBV5-1 | few
CASSRFSSLSGNTIYF | TGTGCCAGCAGTAGGTTTAGCAGCCTCTCTGGAAACACCATATATTTT | - | TRBJ1-3 | TRBV12-3/TRBV12-4 | -
CASSGTSSSGYTF | TGCGCCAGCAGCGGGACATCCTCCTCAGGCTACACCTTC | - | TRBJ1-2 | TRBV5-1 | few
CASSYPGALANTGELFF | TGTGCCAGCAGTTATCCGGGGGCATTAGCGAACACCGGGGAGCTGTTTTTT | - | TRBJ2-2 | TRBV6-2/TRBV6-3 | -
CSVQGIQGRSYEQYF | TGCAGCGTTCAGGGGATACAGGGACGTTCCTACGAGCAGTACTTC | - | TRBJ2-7 | TRBV29-1 | few
CASSRGLAYEQYF | TGTGCCAGCAGCCGTGGACTAGCCTACGAGCAGTACTTC | TRBD2 | TRBJ2-7 | TRBV27 | many
CASSETGQVTEAFF | TGTGCCAGCAGTGAAACGGGACAGGTCACTGAAGCTTTCTTT | TRBD1 | TRBJ1-1 | TRBV6-2/TRBV6-3 | few
CASRGTGDEKLFF | TGCGCCAGCCGGGGGACAGGGGACGAAAAACTGTTTTTT | TRBD1 | TRBJ1-4 | TRBV10-1 | many
CASSVGTSAVSEQYF | TGTGCCAGCAGCGTAGGGACTAGCGCCGTGAGCGAGCAGTACTTC | TRBD2 | TRBJ2-7 | TRBV9 | -